The sequence of this TCR beta chain was determined in a study of CD8 T cells in Susac syndrome. CDR3 length: 14 amino acids. After removal of 4 bases from V and 6 bases from J, the junction contained 6 bases not matched to a gene. CDR1 and CDR2 from the germline V gene are SGDLS and YYNGEE. In Susac syndrome patients, recently defined diagnostic criteria for definite or probable disease were met. With random hexamers, reverse transcription was performed on about 0.5 to 1 ug of RNA. Across 54 Vbeta and 13 Jbeta, TCR beta CDR3 was amplified with immunoSEQ multiplex PCR. Each CDR3 protein is one row after TCRdb ran MiXCR on the immunoSEQ multiplex PCR reads. The sample includes about 120,000 distinct CDR3 sequences, roughly 94% of them seen just once.

The V gene is TRBV9, the J gene TRBJ2-2; 7 nucleotides match TRBD2. The sequencing sample was made of CD8+ T cells from PBMCs. The receptor was derived from a human donor with Susac syndrome. CDR3 protein: CASSPRGEAGELFF. DNA of the CDR3: TGTGCCAGCAGCCCACGGGGGGAGGCCGGGGAGCTGTTTTTT.